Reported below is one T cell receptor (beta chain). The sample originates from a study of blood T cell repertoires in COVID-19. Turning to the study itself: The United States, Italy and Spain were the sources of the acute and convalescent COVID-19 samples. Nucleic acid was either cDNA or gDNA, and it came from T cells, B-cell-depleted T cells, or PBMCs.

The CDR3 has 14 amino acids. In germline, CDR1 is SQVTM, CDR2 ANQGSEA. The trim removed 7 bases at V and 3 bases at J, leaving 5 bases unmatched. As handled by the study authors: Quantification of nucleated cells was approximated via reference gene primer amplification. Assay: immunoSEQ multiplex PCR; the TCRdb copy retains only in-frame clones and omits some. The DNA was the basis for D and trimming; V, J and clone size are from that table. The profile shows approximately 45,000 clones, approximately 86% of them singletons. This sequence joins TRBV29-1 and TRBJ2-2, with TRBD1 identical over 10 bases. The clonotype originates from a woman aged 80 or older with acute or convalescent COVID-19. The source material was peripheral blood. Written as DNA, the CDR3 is TGCAGCGCCCGAGGACAGGGGGACACCGGGGAGCTGTTTTTT. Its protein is CSARGQGDTGELFF.